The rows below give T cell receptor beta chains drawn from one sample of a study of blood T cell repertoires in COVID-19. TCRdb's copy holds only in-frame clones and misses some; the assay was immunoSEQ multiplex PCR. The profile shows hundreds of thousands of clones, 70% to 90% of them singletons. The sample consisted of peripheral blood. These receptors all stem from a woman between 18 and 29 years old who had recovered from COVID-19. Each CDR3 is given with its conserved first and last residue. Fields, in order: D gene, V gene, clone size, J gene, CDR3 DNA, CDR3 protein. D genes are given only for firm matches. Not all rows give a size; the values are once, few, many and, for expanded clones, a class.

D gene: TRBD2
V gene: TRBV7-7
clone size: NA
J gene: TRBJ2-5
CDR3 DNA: TGTGCCAGCAGTCCGGGGACTAGCGGGATCGGGACCCAGTACTTC
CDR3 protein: CASSPGTSGIGTQYF

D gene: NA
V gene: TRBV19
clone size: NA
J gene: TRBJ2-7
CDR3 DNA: TGTGCCAGTAGTAGCCCTCGGGACTCTTCCTACGAGCAGTACTTC
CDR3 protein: CASSSPRDSSYEQYF

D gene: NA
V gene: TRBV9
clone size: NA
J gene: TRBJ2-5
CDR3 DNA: TGTGCCAGCAGCCCAGGCGGGACTCAAGAGACCCAGTACTTC
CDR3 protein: CASSPGGTQETQYF

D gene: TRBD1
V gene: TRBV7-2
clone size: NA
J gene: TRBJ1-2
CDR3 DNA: TGTGCCAGCAGCTTACAAGGAGGGACAGGATCTTTACTAGGCTATGGCTACACCTTC
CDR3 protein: CASSLQGGTGSLLGYGYTF

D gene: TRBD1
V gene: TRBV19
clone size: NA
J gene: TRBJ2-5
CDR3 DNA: TGTGCCAGTAGTCTCCGGACAGGGGGGATGGAGACCCAGTACTTC
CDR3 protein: CASSLRTGGMETQYF

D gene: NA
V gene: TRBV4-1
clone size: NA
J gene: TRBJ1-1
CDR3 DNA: TGCGCCAGCAGCCAAACTACAGGGATTTACGACACTGAAGCTTTCTTT
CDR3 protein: CASSQTTGIYDTEAFF

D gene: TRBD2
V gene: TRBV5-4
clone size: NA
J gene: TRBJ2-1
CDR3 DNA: TGTGCCAGCAGCTTGGTTGAGCGGGAGGGTGAGCAGTTCTTC
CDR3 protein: CASSLVEREGEQFF

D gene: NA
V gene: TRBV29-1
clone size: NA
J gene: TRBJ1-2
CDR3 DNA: TGCAGCGTTGAAGATCAGGGAGGCTATGGCTACACCTTC
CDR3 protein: CSVEDQGGYGYTF

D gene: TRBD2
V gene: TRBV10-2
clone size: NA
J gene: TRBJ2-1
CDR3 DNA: TGCGCCAGCAGGACTAGCGGACCCTACAATGAGCAGTTCTTC
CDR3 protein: CASRTSGPYNEQFF

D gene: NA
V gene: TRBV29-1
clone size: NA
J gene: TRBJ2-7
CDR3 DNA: TGCAGCGTAGAGACAGGCCCGTCCCCCTACGAGCAGTACTTC
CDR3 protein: CSVETGPSPYEQYF

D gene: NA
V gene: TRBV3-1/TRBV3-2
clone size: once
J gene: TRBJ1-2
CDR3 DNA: TGTGCCAGCAGCCAAGAACAGTGGTTGTGGCGAGGGGGCTACACCTTC
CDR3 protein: CASSQEQWLWRGGYTF

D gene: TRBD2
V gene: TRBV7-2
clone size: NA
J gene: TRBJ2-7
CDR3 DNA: TGTGCCAGCAGCTTCCGGACTAGCGGGAGGGCCTACGAGCAGTACTTC
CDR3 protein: CASSFRTSGRAYEQYF

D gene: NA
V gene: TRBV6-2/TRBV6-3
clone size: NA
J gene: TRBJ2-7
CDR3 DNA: TGTGCCAGCAGTTTCTGGACAGCTTACGAGCAGTACTTC
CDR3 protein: CASSFWTAYEQYF

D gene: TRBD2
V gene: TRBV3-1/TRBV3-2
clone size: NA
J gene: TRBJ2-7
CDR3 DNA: TGTGCCAGCAACCCTTGGGGGGGTGGGGAGCAGTACTTC
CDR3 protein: CASNPWGGGEQYF

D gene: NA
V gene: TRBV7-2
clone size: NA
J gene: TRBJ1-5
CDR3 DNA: TGTGCCAGCAGCTTAGGGTCGGGGTTTCAGCCCCAGCATTTT
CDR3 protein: CASSLGSGFQPQHF

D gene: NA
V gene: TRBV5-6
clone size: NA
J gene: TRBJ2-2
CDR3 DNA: TGTGCCAGCAGCCCTAGCGCCAAGAACACCGGGGAGCTGTTTTTT
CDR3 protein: CASSPSAKNTGELFF

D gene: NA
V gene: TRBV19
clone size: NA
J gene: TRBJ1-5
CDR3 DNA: TGTGCCAGTAGTATCACTACTCAGCCCCAGCATTTT
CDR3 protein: CASSITTQPQHF

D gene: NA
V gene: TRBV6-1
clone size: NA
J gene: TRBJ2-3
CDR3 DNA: TGTGCCAGCAGTGACGGGACACTACGCACAGATACGCAGTATTTT
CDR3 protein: CASSDGTLRTDTQYF

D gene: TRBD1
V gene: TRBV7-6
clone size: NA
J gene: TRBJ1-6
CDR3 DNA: TGTGCCAGCAGCCGAGACAGGGACAATTCACCCCTCCACTTT
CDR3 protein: CASSRDRDNSPLHF

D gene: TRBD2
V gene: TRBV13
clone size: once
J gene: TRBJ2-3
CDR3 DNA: TGTGCCAGCAGCTTATTGGGCGGGAGGGCCGGTGATACGCAGTATTTT
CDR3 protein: CASSLLGGRAGDTQYF

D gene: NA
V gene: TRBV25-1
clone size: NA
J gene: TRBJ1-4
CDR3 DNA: TGTGCCAGCAGTTGGCGAGGGGGGGAAAGTGAAAAACTGTTTTTT
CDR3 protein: CASSWRGGESEKLFF

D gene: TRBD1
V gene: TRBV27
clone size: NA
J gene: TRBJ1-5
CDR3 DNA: TGTGCCAGCAGTCAACAGGGGGACTATCAGCCCCAGCATTTT
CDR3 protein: CASSQQGDYQPQHF

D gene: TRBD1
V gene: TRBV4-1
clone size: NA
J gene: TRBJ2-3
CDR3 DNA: TGCGCCAGCACCCGGGACAGCGACACAGATACGCAGTATTTT
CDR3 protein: CASTRDSDTDTQYF

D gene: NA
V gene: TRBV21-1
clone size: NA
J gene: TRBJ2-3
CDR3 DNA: TGTGCCAGCAGCAAAGGGGTGGGAGCGGGAGACGCAGATACGCAGTATTTT
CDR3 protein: CASSKGVGAGDADTQYF

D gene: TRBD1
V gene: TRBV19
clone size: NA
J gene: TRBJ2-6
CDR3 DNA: TGTGCCAGCGAGGACAGGGGGCGCCGCGCTGGGGCCAACGTCCTGACTTTC
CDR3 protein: CASEDRGRRAGANVLTF

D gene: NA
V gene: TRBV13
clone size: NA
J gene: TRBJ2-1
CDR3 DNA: TGTGCCAGCAGTACCCGGACAGTCTACAATGAGCAGTTCTTC
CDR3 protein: CASSTRTVYNEQFF

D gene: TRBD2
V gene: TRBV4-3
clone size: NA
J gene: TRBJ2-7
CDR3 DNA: TGCGCCAGCAGCCAAGACGGGACTAGCGGTTACGAGCAGTACTTC
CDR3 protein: CASSQDGTSGYEQYF

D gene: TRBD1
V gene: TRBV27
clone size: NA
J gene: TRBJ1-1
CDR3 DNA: TGTGCCAGCAGTTTAGGGACAGGGGTGACTGAAGCTTTCTTT
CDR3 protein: CASSLGTGVTEAFF

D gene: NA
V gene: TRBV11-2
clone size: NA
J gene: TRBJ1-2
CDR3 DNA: TGTGCCAGCAGCTCAGGGTCCTATGGCTACACCTTC
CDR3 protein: CASSSGSYGYTF

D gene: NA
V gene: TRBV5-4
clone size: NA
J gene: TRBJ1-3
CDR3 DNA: TGTGCCAGCAGCGGCACACAGGGAATCTCTGGAAACACCATATATTTT
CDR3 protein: CASSGTQGISGNTIYF

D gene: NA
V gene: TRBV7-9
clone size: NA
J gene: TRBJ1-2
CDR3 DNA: TGTGCCAGCAGCCGACAGGAGGACTATGGCTACACCTTC
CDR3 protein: CASSRQEDYGYTF

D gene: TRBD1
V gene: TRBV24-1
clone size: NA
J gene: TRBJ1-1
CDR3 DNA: TGTGCCACCAGTGATTCGGGACAGGGGGCCGCTGAAGCTTTCTTT
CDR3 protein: CATSDSGQGAAEAFF

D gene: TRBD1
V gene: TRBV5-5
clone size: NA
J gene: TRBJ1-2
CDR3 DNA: TGTGCCAGCAGCTGGACAGGGGTCGGCGGCGGCTACACCTTC
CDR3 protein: CASSWTGVGGGYTF

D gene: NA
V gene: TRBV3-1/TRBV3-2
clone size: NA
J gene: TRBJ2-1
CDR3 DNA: TGTGCCAGCAGCCAAGGTCAGACACTCTACAATGAGCAGTTCTTC
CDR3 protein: CASSQGQTLYNEQFF

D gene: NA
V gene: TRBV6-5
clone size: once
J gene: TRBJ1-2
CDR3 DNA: TGTGCCAGCAGTTCCACCATCGAGGGCTACACCTTC
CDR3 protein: CASSSTIEGYTF

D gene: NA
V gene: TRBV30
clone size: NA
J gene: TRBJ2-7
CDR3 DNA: TGTGCCTGGAGTTTACCTTTCAGCGAGCAGTACTTC
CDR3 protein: CAWSLPFSEQYF

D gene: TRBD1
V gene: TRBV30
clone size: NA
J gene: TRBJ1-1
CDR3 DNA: TGTGCCTGGAGCAAAGGGGGCAGGACTGAAGCTTTCTTT
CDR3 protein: CAWSKGGRTEAFF

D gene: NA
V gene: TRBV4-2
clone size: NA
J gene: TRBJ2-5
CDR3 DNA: TGTGCCAGCAGCCAAGACGGCAGGGATTATGAGACCCAGTACTTC
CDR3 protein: CASSQDGRDYETQYF

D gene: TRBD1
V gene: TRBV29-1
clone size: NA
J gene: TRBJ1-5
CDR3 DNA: TGCAGCGTTGGGTGGGACAGAATGGGCAATCAGCCCCAGCATTTT
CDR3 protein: CSVGWDRMGNQPQHF

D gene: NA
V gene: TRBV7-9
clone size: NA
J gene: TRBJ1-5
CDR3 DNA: TGTGCCAGCAGCTATTCGAATCAGCCCCAGCATTTT
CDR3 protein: CASSYSNQPQHF

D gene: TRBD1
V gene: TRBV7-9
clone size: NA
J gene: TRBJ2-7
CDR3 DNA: TGTGCCAGCAGCAAACAGGGGTTACCCTACGAGCAGTACTTC
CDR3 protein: CASSKQGLPYEQYF

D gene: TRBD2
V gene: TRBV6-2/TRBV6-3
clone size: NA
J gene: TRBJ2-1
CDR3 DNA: TGTGCCAGCAGTAAACTAGCGGGACGGGGAGGGGATGAGCAGTTCTTC
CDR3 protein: CASSKLAGRGGDEQFF

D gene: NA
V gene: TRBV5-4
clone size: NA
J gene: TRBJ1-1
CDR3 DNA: TGTGCCAGCAGCTGGGATACAGGGAACACTGAAGCTTTCTTT
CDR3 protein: CASSWDTGNTEAFF

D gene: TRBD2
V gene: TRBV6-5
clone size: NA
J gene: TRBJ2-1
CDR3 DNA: TGTGCCAGCACCGTGACTAGCGGAACATACAATGAGCAGTTCTTC
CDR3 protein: CASTVTSGTYNEQFF

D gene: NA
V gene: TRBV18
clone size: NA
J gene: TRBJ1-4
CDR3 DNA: TGTGCCAGCTCAGGCGAAAAACTGTTTTTT
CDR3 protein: CASSGEKLFF

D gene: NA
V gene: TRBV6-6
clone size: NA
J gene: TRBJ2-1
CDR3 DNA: TGTGCCAGCAGTTACCCAGGCGAGCTATACAATGAGCAGTTCTTC
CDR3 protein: CASSYPGELYNEQFF

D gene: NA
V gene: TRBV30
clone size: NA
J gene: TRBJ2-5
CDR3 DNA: TGTGCCTGGAGTCGGGGGACCCAAGAGACCCAGTACTTC
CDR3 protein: CAWSRGTQETQYF

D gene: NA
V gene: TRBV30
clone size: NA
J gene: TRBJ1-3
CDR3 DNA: TGTGCCTGGAGCGACGGAGTTTCTGGAAACACCATATATTTT
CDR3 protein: CAWSDGVSGNTIYF

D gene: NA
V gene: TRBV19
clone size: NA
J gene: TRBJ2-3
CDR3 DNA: TGTGCCAGTAGTCAGCAGGCAGGGACAGATACGCAGTATTTT
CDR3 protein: CASSQQAGTDTQYF

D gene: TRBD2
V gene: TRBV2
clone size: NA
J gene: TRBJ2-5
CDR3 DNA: TGTGCCAGCAGGGTCGGGAGGGAAGAGACCCAGTACTTC
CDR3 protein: CASRVGREETQYF